The 14 T cell receptor beta chains given below trace back to one sample, sequenced in a study of blood T cell repertoires in COVID-19. Some clones are missing from TCRdb's copy, which holds only in-frame ones; the method was immunoSEQ multiplex PCR. Altogether 95,000 to 150,000 clones are present, about 81% being singletons, with the ten largest covering roughly 17%. The source material was peripheral blood. The receptors stem from a man aged 25-45 years with COVID-19, enrolled during active disease.

This clone has a handful of counts. J is TRBJ2-1 and V is TRBV2, with 11 positions matching TRBD1. The CDR3 is 14 residues long. V lost 7 bases to trimming and J lost 13 bases; unmatched junction nucleotides: 12. The germline V gene encodes CDR1 SNHLY and CDR2 FYNNEI. The CDR3 DNA sequence: TGTGCCAGCACGGGGACAGGGGGACTTCTGGGCCAGTTCTTC. This sequence encodes CASTGTGGLLGQFF.

This clone has a handful of counts. V usage is TRBV11-3 and J usage is TRBJ2-7; tentative D call: TRBD1 (6 bases). The germline gives CDR1 SGHNT, CDR2 YENEEA. This CDR3 contains 14 residues. The V end lost 5 bases, the J end lost 5 bases, and 16 bases lay between the germline ends. The CDR3 reads CASSLGLQGNEQYF. The CDR3 DNA is TGTGCCAGCAGCCTTGGGCTACAGGGAAACGAGCAGTACTTC.

The chain recombines TRBV2 with TRBJ1-1; D is perhaps TRBD1 (6 bases). Trimming removed 0 bases from V and 5 bases from J, with 10 bases in between. CDR1 is SNHLY, CDR2 FYNNEI, per germline. The length of the CDR3 is 14 residues. CDR3 bases: TGTGCCAGCAGTGAAGCGGGCAGGGGAACTGAAGCTTTCTTT. This gives the protein CASSEAGRGTEAFF.

The chain has TRBV28 and TRBJ1-1, with a possible D match to TRBD1 (5 bases). V lost 4 bases and J lost 4, with 25 bases in between. CDR1 is MDHEN and CDR2 is SYDVKM in the germline V gene. This CDR3 spans 18 amino acids. The CDR3 spells CASSSPPQGAAGTTEAFF. CDR3 coding DNA: TGTGCCAGCAGTTCACCTCCCCAAGGGGCTGCTGGTACCACTGAAGCTTTCTTT.

The chain couples TRBV4-2 to TRBJ2-7; TRBD2 matches 12 bases. CDR1 is LGHNA and CDR2 is YNFKEQ in the germline V gene. The CDR3 loop spans 17 amino acids. V lost 0 bases and J lost 2; bases outside the gene matches: 5. CDR3 sequence reads: CASSQDRLAGGAYEQYF. CDR3 bases: TGTGCCAGCAGCCAAGATAGGCTAGCGGGAGGGGCCTACGAGCAGTACTTC.

CDR3 DNA: TGTGCCAGCAGTTTTTCCGCGGGAGAAACCGGGGAGCTGTTTTTT. Translating it yields CASSFSAGETGELFF. The rearrangement joins TRBV2 to TRBJ2-2; 7 bases are a match to TRBD2. The germline V gene encodes CDR1 SNHLY and CDR2 FYNNEI. Trimming at V came to 5 bases and at J to 5 bases, leaving 8 bases not matched to a gene. The CDR3 has 15 amino acids.

In DNA, the CDR3 is TGTGCCAGCAGCCAAGTCCCAGGTGAAAAACTGTTTTTT. It encodes CASSQVPGEKLFF. This chain links TRBV3-1 (or the pseudogene TRBV3-2) with TRBJ1-4; no reliable D call. Germline V gives CDR1 LGHDT, CDR2 YNNKEL (reference sequence). The CDR3 covers 13 residues. Trimming cost V 1 base and J 7 bases, with 7 bases left between them.

The chain employs TRBV28 and TRBJ1-6; maybe TRBD1 (6 bases). Trimming took off 6 bases at V and 4 bases at J, with 16 bases between the two ends. The germline CDR1 and CDR2 sequences are MDHEN and SYDVKM. This CDR3 has 16 residues. The DNA for the CDR3 is TGTGCCAGCAGCCCCTTTCCAGGGGATTATAATTCACCCCTCCACTTT. The encoded protein is CASSPFPGDYNSPLHF. The full variable domain, in which reference TRBV28 and TRBJ1-6 provide the parts outside the CDR3, is DVKVTQSSRYLVKRTGEKVFLECVQDMDHENMFWYRQDPGLGLRLIYFSYDVKMKEKGDIPEGYSVSREKKERFSLILESASTNQTSMYLCASSPFPGDYNSPLHFGNGTRLTVT.

This rearrangement joins TRBV2 to TRBJ2-2, with D hard to call. V was clipped by 8 bases and J by 2 bases, with 12 bases between them. This CDR3 is 14 amino acids long. Germline V gene data show CDR1 as SNHLY and CDR2 as FYNNEI. CDR3 residues: CASARLSNTGELFF. In nucleotides, the CDR3 is TGTGCCAGCGCTAGGCTTAGTAACACCGGGGAGCTGTTTTTT. The whole variable domain, filled in from reference TRBV2 and TRBJ2-2, reads EPEVTQTPSHQVTQMGQEVILRCVPISNHLYFYWYRQILGQKVEFLVSFYNNEISEKSEIFDDQFSVERPDGSNFTLKIRSTKLEDSAMYFCASARLSNTGELFFGEGSRLTVL.

The chain combines TRBV11-2 with TRBJ2-2, with a tentative D call TRBD1 (7 bases). The CDR3 extends over 15 amino acids. With 3 bases removed from V and 7 bases from J, the gap between germline ends came to 15 bases. Germline V gene data show CDR1 as SGHAT and CDR2 as FQNNGV. CDR3 residues: CASSLYQGGSGELFF. The CDR3 DNA reads TGTGCCAGCAGCTTGTATCAGGGGGGAAGCGGGGAGCTGTTTTTT.

The CDR3 region is CASSLVELTDTQYF. The CDR3, as DNA: TGTGCCAGCAGCTTAGTGGAGCTCACAGATACGCAGTATTTT. The chain employs TRBV11-3 and TRBJ2-3, with D hard to call. Germline V gene lookup returns CDR1 SGHNT and CDR2 YENEEA. CDR3 length: 14 amino acids. Trimming took off 1 base at V and 2 bases at J, with 7 bases between the two ends.

The chain recombines TRBV6-1 with TRBJ1-2; 7 bases align to TRBD1. The CDR3 runs 15 residues. Germline CDR1 is MNHNS and CDR2 is SASEGT. V lost 1 base and J lost 5; bases outside the gene matches: 7. As DNA, the CDR3 is TGTGCCAGCAGTGAAGAAACAGGGGCTTGGTATGGCTACACCTTC. The encoded protein is CASSEETGAWYGYTF.

The chain employs TRBV28 and TRBJ2-2, with 9 bases identical to TRBD1. V shed 5 bases and J 5 bases; nucleotides not matched to a gene: 12. CDR1 MDHEN and CDR2 SYDVKM come from the germline V gene. The CDR3 length is 17 residues. The CDR3 is CASSPIRQGDRTGELFF. The CDR3 nucleotides read TGTGCCAGCAGTCCCATTAGACAGGGGGATAGGACCGGGGAGCTGTTTTTT.

This clone was seen a few times. This chain links TRBV5-1 with TRBJ2-3; D gene ambiguous. Trimming removed 0 bases at V and 2 bases at J, with 10 bases between. This CDR3 comprises 15 residues. Germline CDR1 reads SGHRS; CDR2 reads YFSETQ. For the CDR3, the DNA is TGCGCCAGCAGCTTGGACTCGCGCGTCACAGATACGCAGTATTTT. This gives the protein CASSLDSRVTDTQYF.